The source of this TCR beta chain is a study of CD8+CD57+ T cells in acquired aplastic anemia. Study-level results: It was found that nearly 30 CD8+ CDR3 sequences were shared between patients and controls.

The template used for profiling TCR beta VDJ and CDR3 was genomic DNA. A single record per CDR3 protein comes from TCRdb applying MiXCR to the reads. This sample has some 200,000 distinct CDR3 sequences, with less than 50% found just once. The table lists this clonotype with a few counts. What it binds is not known. The patients chosen for sequencing had shown expansion of CD8+CD57+ cells (detected by flow cytometry). At the time of blood sampling, patients had not yet received any therapy. Germline V gives CDR1 LNHDA, CDR2 SQIVND (reference sequence). The CDR3 runs to 15 residues. The V gene lost 5 bases and the J gene lost 4 bases, with 14 bases spanning the gap.

The source of this sequence is a human donor with aplastic anemia. Source material: sorted CD4+, CD8+, or CD8+CD57+ T cells (not recorded which) from PBMCs. The chain links TRBV19 to TRBJ2-2, with D tentatively TRBD1 (6 bases). The CDR3 nucleotides read TGTGCCAGTAGTCCTATAGGACAGACCACCGGGGAGCTGTTTTTT. Translating it yields CASSPIGQTTGELFF. Together with reference TRBV19 and TRBJ2-2, the CDR3 gives the full variable domain: DGGITQSPKYLFRKEGQNVTLSCEQNLNHDAMYWYRQDPGQGLRLIYYSQIVNDFQKGDIAEGYSVSREKKESFPLTVTSAQKNPTAFYLCASSPIGQTTGELFFGEGSRLTVL.